A single sample is the source of the 23 T cell receptor beta chains below, sequenced in a study of identical twins. TCRdb fed the 5' RACE reads into MiXCR, producing one record per CDR3 protein. The sample records 500,000 to 700,000 distinct CDR3 sequences, about 7% being singletons. The sample was also reused in another study, on yellow fever vaccine responses in identical twins.

The sample consisted of PBMCs. The receptors shown here come from a woman aged 18-35 years in good health.

The chain couples TRBV18 to TRBJ2-7, with D perhaps TRBD1 (6 bases). Germline V lookup: CDR1 KGHSH, CDR2 LQKENI. The CDR3 runs 14 residues. V was cut by 3 bases and J by 0 bases, with 9 bases left in between. CDR3 amino acids: CASSPTGSSYEQYV. The CDR3 coding sequence is TGTGCCAGCTCACCGACAGGTTCCTCCTACGAGCAGTACGTC.

The chain employs TRBV5-1 and TRBJ1-1; 7 nucleotides align to TRBD1. The germline CDR1 and CDR2 sequences are SGHRS and YFSETQ. This CDR3 region has 15 residues. Losses at the gene ends were 4 bases for V and 3 bases for J; bases not matched to a gene: 9. The CDR3 coding sequence is TGCGCCAGCAGCAGAGACAGGGCGGGGTACACTGAAGCTTTCTTT. It specifies CASSRDRAGYTEAFF.

The chain joins TRBV7-8 to TRBJ2-2; 12 positions match TRBD2. The V and J ends lost 5 bases and 2 bases, in that order; junction bases with no gene match: 9. This CDR3 has 18 amino acids. Germline CDR1 is SGHVS and CDR2 is FQNEAQ. The CDR3 sequence is CASSHYLAGGTNTGELFF. The DNA for the CDR3 is TGTGCCAGCAGCCATTATCTAGCGGGGGGGACAAACACCGGGGAGCTGTTTTTT. Complete variable domain (other parts from reference TRBV7-8 and TRBJ2-2): GAGVSQSPRYKVAKRGQDVALRCDPISGHVSLFWYQQALGQGPEFLTYFQNEAQLDKSGLPSDRFFAERPEGSVSTLKIQRTQQEDSAVYLCASSHYLAGGTNTGELFFGEGSRLTVL.

This clonotype was detected ten times or more. The genes are TRBV12-3 or TRBV12-4 and TRBJ2-7; 12 bases are a match to TRBD2. V shed 5 bases, J shed 3 bases, and the junction held 8 bases outside the gene matches. The CDR3 contains 16 residues. CDR3 loop: CASSPPRTSGNYEQYF. CDR3 coding DNA: TGTGCCAGCAGTCCTCCCCGGACTAGCGGGAACTACGAGCAGTACTTC.

This clonotype was counted many times. The V call is TRBV5-1, the J call TRBJ2-7; the D gene is possibly TRBD2 (6 bases). Germline-derived CDR1 and CDR2 are SGHRS and YFSETQ. The CDR3 is made up of 14 amino acids. Deletions cut 2 bases from V and 2 bases from J, with 11 bases between. CDR3 in DNA: TGCGCCAGCAGCTTAGGCGGGAAGACCTACGAGCAGTACTTC. As protein: CASSLGGKTYEQYF.

This chain uses TRBV20-1 with TRBJ2-5; 12 bases line up with TRBD2. Trimming removed 3 bases from V and 5 bases from J; junction bases left unmatched: 10. The length of the CDR3 is 16 residues. CDR1 and CDR2 (germline): DFQATT, SNEGSKA (reference sequence). This chain's CDR3 is CSASGASGGALETQYF. The CDR3 DNA reads as TGCAGTGCTAGTGGGGCTAGCGGGGGGGCCCTGGAGACCCAGTACTTC.

This clonotype was detected only a few times. The CDR3 DNA reads as TGCAGTGCTAGAGATTACGGTGGGGCGAACACCGGGGAGCTGTTTTTT. Translated, it gives CSARDYGGANTGELFF. This chain joins TRBV20-1 and TRBJ2-2; no clear D. V was shortened by 0 bases and J by 0 bases, with 11 bases between the two germline ends. Germline-derived CDR1 and CDR2 are DFQATT and SNEGSKA (reference sequence). The CDR3 loop spans 16 amino acids.

The V and J genes are TRBV5-5 and TRBJ2-7; D gene ambiguous. The V end lost 9 bases, the J end lost 3 bases, and 16 bases lay between the germline ends. CDR3 length: 13 residues. Germline V gives CDR1 SGHKS, CDR2 YYEKEE (reference sequence). This CDR3 reads CAMSPGLLYEQYV. The CDR3 bases are TGTGCCATGAGCCCCGGGCTCCTCTACGAGCAGTACGTC.

This clonotype was detected ten times or more. The chain couples TRBV5-6 to TRBJ1-2, with D uncertain. The CDR3 sequence is 15 residues long. CDR1 is SGHDT, CDR2 YYEEEE, per germline. Trimming took off 0 bases at V and 1 base at J, with 10 bases between the two ends. The CDR3 loop is CASSLDDHYNYGYTF. DNA for the CDR3: TGTGCCAGCAGCTTGGACGACCACTATAACTATGGCTACACCTTC.

This clonotype was detected many times. The junction departs from germline at one end; a sequencing error may be responsible. CDR3: CASSLAGGYTF. The DNA of the CDR3 is TGTGCCAGCAGTTTAGCTGGTGGCTACACCTTC. This chain joins TRBV7-9 and TRBJ1-2, with unresolved D. Per germline, CDR1 SEHNR and CDR2 FQNEAQ (reference sequence). This CDR3 is built from 11 residues.

This clonotype occurred many times. The chain combines TRBV14 with TRBJ2-7; D is undetermined. The CDR3 loop spans 12 amino acids. CDR1 is SGHDN and CDR2 is FVKESK in the germline V gene. The V end was cut by 2 bases, the J end by 4 bases, with 6 bases between. The CDR3 region has the DNA TGTGCCAGCAGCCAAAGCCCATACGAGCAGTACTTC. Translation gives CASSQSPYEQYF.

This clonotype was observed at least ten times. The CDR3 region is CSARTGLGETQYF. The CDR3 DNA sequence: TGCAGTGCTAGAACAGGGTTAGGAGAGACCCAGTACTTC. The chain is built from TRBV20-1 and TRBJ2-5, with a possible D match to TRBD1 (6 bases). V was shortened by 2 bases and J by 4 bases, with 11 bases between the two germline ends. The CDR3 is made up of 13 amino acids. From germline, CDR1 is DFQATT and CDR2 SNEGSKA (reference sequence).

This clonotype was seen at least ten times. This chain connects TRBV12-3 or TRBV12-4 to TRBJ2-2, with TRBD1 matching 8 bases. V trimming: 1 base; J trimming: 5 bases; junction bases outside the gene matches: 3. This CDR3 contains 15 residues. For the CDR3, the DNA is TGTGCCAGCAGTTTAGTCGGACAGGGTACCGGGGAGCTGTTTTTT. Its translation is CASSLVGQGTGELFF.

A few counts support this clonotype. The V and J genes are TRBV6-1 and TRBJ1-6, with D perhaps TRBD1 (6 bases). CDR3 length: 19 amino acids. CDR1 MNHNS and CDR2 SASEGT come from the germline V gene. V gave up 5 bases and J gave up 3 bases, with 23 bases separating them. The CDR3 bases are TGTGCCAGCAGTCCACGGTCGGACAGAAGATTAATCTATAATTCACCCCTCCACTTT. It translates to CASSPRSDRRLIYNSPLHF.

This clonotype was recorded many times. V usage is TRBV29-1 and J usage is TRBJ2-3, with D possibly matching TRBD2 (7 bases). The CDR3 contains 13 residues. V lost 3 bases and J 10 bases, leaving 17 bases between the germline ends. Looked up from germline, CDR1 is SQVTM and CDR2 is ANQGSEA. The CDR3 is CSVELGGDLAQYF. The CDR3 nucleotides are TGCAGCGTTGAGCTAGGGGGGGACCTGGCGCAGTATTTT.

Regarding this clonotype: A much larger clonotype is one base distant, so this may be a read error. The V gene is TRBV24-1, the J gene TRBJ2-7, with D maybe TRBD1 (7 bases). Germline-derived CDR1 and CDR2 are KGHDR and SFDVKD. Trimming pared 5 bases from V and 8 bases from J, leaving 21 bases between. CDR3 length: 15 amino acids. The CDR3 region has the DNA TGTGCCACCAGTGCCTCAGGGGGAGGAATGTGGAAGCAGTACTTC. Protein sequence: CATSASGGGMWKQYF.

V and J are TRBV6-4 and TRBJ2-3; D uncertain. Germline assignment: CDR1 MRHNA and CDR2 SNTAGT. Trimming shortened V by 2 bases and J by 4 bases, and 10 bases separated the two germline ends. This CDR3 contains 14 residues. The CDR3 reads CASSDKANPDTQYF. As DNA, the CDR3 is TGTGCCAGCAGTGACAAGGCTAACCCAGATACGCAGTATTTT.

Only a few counts were recorded for this clonotype. V gene TRBV6-1 combines with J gene TRBJ1-2; 8 bases fit TRBD1. The trim removed 11 bases at V and 1 base at J, leaving 6 bases unmatched. This CDR3 has 13 amino acids. The germline V gene has CDR1 MNHNS and CDR2 SASEGT. The CDR3 region has the DNA TGTGCCGGAGGGACAGGAAGTAACTATGGCTACACCTTC. It encodes CAGGTGSNYGYTF.

There are a few counts of this clonotype. The chain joins TRBV5-4 to TRBJ1-1; TRBD1 aligns across 9 bases. V dropped 6 bases and J dropped 5; count of bases not matched to a gene: 8. The CDR3 has 14 amino acids. Germline CDR1 reads SGHNT; CDR2 reads YYREEE (reference sequence). CDR3 coding DNA: TGTGCCAGCAACCATCCGACAGGGGGGACTGAAGCTTTCTTT. Its translation: CASNHPTGGTEAFF.

This clonotype has at least ten counts. The chain links TRBV12-3 or TRBV12-4 to TRBJ2-5; 9 bases match TRBD1. The CDR3 is 15 residues long. V trimming: 5 bases; J trimming: 3 bases; junction bases outside the gene matches: 7. The DNA of the CDR3 is TGTGCCAGCAGTCAAGGGGACAGGGATAAAGAGACCCAGTACTTC. This translates into CASSQGDRDKETQYF.

This clonotype was seen many times. The J gene is TRBJ2-5, the V gene TRBV5-1, with 8 bases fitting TRBD1. Germline V gene sequence: CDR1 SGHRS, CDR2 YFSETQ. The V segment lost 3 bases and the J segment 1 base; nucleotides outside the gene matches: 5. This CDR3 has 15 amino acids. The CDR3 sequence: CASSSQTGVQETQYF. For the CDR3, the DNA is TGCGCCAGCAGCTCTCAGACAGGGGTCCAAGAGACCCAGTACTTC.

This clonotype came up many times. V gene TRBV10-3 combines with J gene TRBJ1-2; D remains unclear. The CDR3 runs 14 residues. The V gene's germline CDR1 is ENHRY and CDR2 SYGVKD. V shed 0 bases and J shed 1 base, with 6 bases lying between them. The CDR3: CAISESYSNYGYTF. The DNA for the CDR3 is TGTGCCATCAGTGAGTCGTACAGTAACTATGGCTACACCTTC.

This clonotype occurred many times. The chain uses TRBV5-6 and TRBJ2-1, with a possible D match to TRBD1 (5 bases). This CDR3 has 17 amino acids. Germline CDR1 reads SGHDT; CDR2 reads YYEEEE. V was pared by 1 base and J by 4 bases, with 18 bases between. CDR3 sequence (DNA): TGTGCCAGCAGCTTGTTCCGTCAGGGCGTTCAATACAATGAGCAGTTCTTC. This translates into CASSLFRQGVQYNEQFF.